This T cell receptor beta chain was captured by sequencing in a study of human T cells and chemical hapten exposure. CDR3 length: 14 residues. V shed 5 bases, J shed 5 bases, and the junction held 8 bases outside the gene matches. Germline V lookup: CDR1 DFQATT, CDR2 SNEGSKA (reference sequence). The table lists this clonotype with many counts. Unfractionated whole blood served as the source for total RNA extraction. TCRdb processed the 5' RACE reads anew with MiXCR; each CDR3 protein has one entry. The table includes about 140,000 distinct CDR3 sequences, roughly 4.1% detected once. The source of this sequence is a female donor in good health. This sequence joins TRBV20-1 and TRBJ2-2, with 7 bases fitting TRBD1. The CDR3, as DNA: TGCAGTGCTCCTGACAGGGTATCGACCGGGGAGCTGTTTTTT. Its translation: CSAPDRVSTGELFF.